The rows below give T cell receptor beta chains drawn from one sample of a study of blood T cell repertoires in COVID-19. TCRdb's table, derived via immunoSEQ multiplex PCR, lists solely in-frame clones and lacks some. The repertoire holds fewer than 500,000 clones, with 80% to 90% as singletons. Sequencing used PBMCs or T cells enriched from blood (not recorded which). Receptors originate from a man aged 25 to 40 who had recovered from COVID-19. The CDR3 runs from the conserved cysteine through the conserved F or W. The D gene is left open where the match is weak. The size entry is marked missing in some rows and otherwise reads once, few, many or a size class.

>TRBV7-9|-|TRBJ1-4|-
CASSEVGGSEKLFF
TGTGCCAGCAGCGAGGTGGGGGGTAGTGAAAAACTGTTTTTT
>TRBV19|few|TRBJ1-1|TRBD1
CASKLDRGRNTEAFF
TGTGCCAGTAAACTGGACAGGGGTCGGAACACTGAAGCTTTCTTT
>TRBV7-9|-|TRBJ1-2|-
CASSFGQAYGYTF
TGTGCCAGCAGCTTCGGCCAGGCCTATGGCTACACCTTC
>TRBV19|-|TRBJ1-1|-
CASVRYGNTEAFF
TGTGCCAGTGTCCGGTATGGGAACACTGAAGCTTTCTTT
>TRBV5-4|-|TRBJ2-7|TRBD2
CASSLQGLADPEQYF
TGTGCCAGCAGCTTGCAGGGACTAGCGGACCCCGAGCAGTACTTC
>TRBV19|-|TRBJ2-3|-
CASSIEGDLTDTQYF
TGTGCCAGTAGTATAGAGGGCGATCTCACAGATACGCAGTATTTT
>TRBV24-1|-|TRBJ2-5|-
CATAGAGAGTQYF
TGTGCCACCGCCGGAGCGGGTGCCGGTACCCAGTACTTC
>TRBV7-3|-|TRBJ2-1|-
CASSLNRDVNEQFF
TGTGCCAGCAGCTTGAACAGGGATGTCAATGAGCAGTTCTTC
>TRBV7-2|once|TRBJ2-1|TRBD2
CASSFGQAGDYNEQFF
TGTGCCAGCAGCTTCGGGCAAGCGGGAGACTACAATGAGCAGTTCTTC
>TRBV30|-|TRBJ1-1|TRBD1
CAWSVGGQATEAFF
TGTGCCTGGAGTGTGGGGGGACAGGCCACTGAAGCTTTCTTT
>TRBV30|-|TRBJ2-7|-
CAWSPTPNYEQYF
TGTGCCTGGAGTCCGACACCTAACTACGAGCAGTACTTC
>TRBV19|-|TRBJ2-7|TRBD2
CASSPRLAGEGEQYF
TGTGCCAGTAGCCCAAGACTAGCGGGAGAAGGTGAGCAGTACTTC
>TRBV7-2|-|TRBJ2-5|-
CASSISWVSGTKETQYF
TGTGCCAGCAGCATTAGTTGGGTTTCCGGGACAAAGGAGACCCAGTACTTC
>TRBV28|-|TRBJ2-1|-
CASSPGTYFWIF
TGTGCCAGCAGCCCAGGGACTTACTTTTGGATCTTC